This T cell receptor (beta chain) was documented in a study of shared clonotypes between healthy human individuals. Broader study findings: Only a few donors were included, so the genetic and exposure-history diversity represented was limited.

TCRdb keeps only in-frame clones here, not all; method: immunoSEQ multiplex PCR. The sample lists under 1,100,000 clones; 60% to 80% were seen once. This clone occurred a few times. Its specificity is unknown. Healthy HIV-negative adults without recent acute infections or vaccinations served as donors. V was clipped by 3 bases and J by 3 bases; unmatched bases: 7. The CDR3 contains 18 residues. Germline V CDR1 and CDR2: SEHNR, FQNEAQ (reference sequence). Sequencing used memory CD4+ T cells sorted from blood. Specified subset: CD45RA-negative fraction. This clonotype originated in a young man in good health. The chain recombines TRBV7-9 with TRBJ2-3; 15 bases line up with TRBD2. In DNA form, the CDR3 reads TGTGCCAGCAGCTTCGCGGGACTAGCGGGGGGAGGGACAGATACGCAGTATTTT. Amino acids: CASSFAGLAGGGTDTQYF.